Below, 21 T cell receptor beta chains from the same sample are listed, as sequenced in a study of blood T cells in healthy people across ages. A second PCR, run for roughly 7 to 11 cycles, used a sample-barcoded 5' primer plus a J-beta primer mix. TCRdb redid the calling of the 5' RACE reads with MiXCR, one entry per CDR3 protein. Among around 1.1 million distinct CDR3 sequences, roughly two fifths were seen once, and the ten largest hold around 13%. Material: blood. The receptors derive from a man between 18 and 35 years old in good health.

This clonotype has just a few counts. V usage is TRBV7-2 and J usage is TRBJ1-4, with no clear D. Trimming left V 1 base short and J 15 bases short, with 18 bases between. The germline V gene encodes CDR1 SGHTA and CDR2 FQGNSA. The CDR3 consists of 14 residues. The CDR3, as DNA: TGTGCCAGCAGCTTAGAAGGGTCAGGCCGTGTGATGTTTTTT. Amino acids: CASSLEGSGRVMFF.

The gene calls are TRBV5-1 and TRBJ1-2; D gene ambiguous. CDR1 and CDR2 (germline): SGHRS, YFSETQ. The V end was cut by 0 bases, the J end by 2 bases, with 11 bases between. This CDR3 region has 15 residues. CDR3: CASSLAGQTNYGYTF. As DNA, the CDR3 is TGCGCCAGCAGCTTGGCCGGGCAAACCAACTATGGCTACACCTTC.

J is TRBJ1-5 and V is TRBV6-1, with TRBD1 as a possible D gene (5 bases). The CDR3 totals 14 residues. Trimming pared 3 bases from V and 1 base from J, leaving 7 bases between. The germline CDR1 and CDR2 sequences are MNHNS and SASEGT. Here the CDR3 reads CASSDRESNQPQHF. The CDR3 bases are TGTGCCAGCAGTGACAGGGAGAGCAATCAGCCCCAGCATTTT.

This clonotype was observed once. This rearrangement joins TRBV20-1 to TRBJ2-1; 7 bases are shared with TRBD2. CDR3 length: 15 residues. Germline CDR1 DFQATT, CDR2 SNEGSKA (reference sequence). V shed 5 bases and J 10 bases; nucleotides not matched to a gene: 17. DNA for the CDR3: TGCAGTGCTCCAATCCCCCGAGCGGGGAGGTTCGAGCAGTTCTTC. Residues: CSAPIPRAGRFEQFF.

The genes are TRBV7-2 and TRBJ1-6; 7 nucleotides agree with TRBD1. CDR3 length: 13 residues. V lost 4 bases and J lost 8; bases outside the gene matches: 2. Germline V gene sequence: CDR1 SGHTA, CDR2 FQGNSA. The CDR3 protein is CASSSDRDSPLHF. The CDR3 DNA follows: TGTGCCAGCAGCTCCGACAGGGATTCACCCCTCCACTTT.

This clonotype came up a few times. The chain carries TRBV7-8 and TRBJ2-1; 8 nucleotides match TRBD1. CDR3 length: 15 amino acids. Germline V lookup: CDR1 SGHVS, CDR2 FQNEAQ. J gave up 2 bases and V 4 bases, and 4 bases lay outside the gene matches. Here the CDR3 DNA reads TGTGCCAGCAGCTACGGACAGGGCACCTACAATGAGCAGTTCTTC. This translates into CASSYGQGTYNEQFF.

This rearrangement joins TRBV6-2 or TRBV6-3 to TRBJ1-1; D remains ambiguous. From germline, CDR1 is MNHEY and CDR2 SVGEGT. V was pared by 8 bases and J by 4 bases, with 14 bases between. The length of the CDR3 is 13 residues. CDR3 residues: CASHAGGSTEAFF. In DNA form, the CDR3 reads TGTGCCAGCCACGCTGGAGGCAGCACTGAAGCTTTCTTT.

In its sample, this clonotype was seen a few times. The chain recombines TRBV6-5 with TRBJ1-5; unclear D gene. This CDR3 is 18 amino acids long. In germline, CDR1 is MNHEY, CDR2 SVGAGI. Deletions cut 2 bases from V and 6 bases from J, with 23 bases between. CDR3 sequence: CASSYPIQTSGFGQPQHF. CDR3 sequence (DNA): TGTGCCAGCAGTTACCCGATTCAGACAAGTGGATTCGGTCAGCCCCAGCATTTT.

The chain carries TRBV5-1 and TRBJ2-7; D unclear. The end of the DNA fits TRBJ2-5 better, so the J call may be wrong. The CDR3 is 14 residues long. Germline V gene lookup returns CDR1 SGHRS and CDR2 YFSETQ. CDR3 region: CASSLGEATETQYF. The CDR3 DNA sequence: TGCGCCAGCAGCCTAGGTGAGGCGACGGAGACCCAGTACTTC.

This clonotype has only one observation. V usage is TRBV2 and J usage is TRBJ2-5, with D uncertain. Germline CDR1 and CDR2: SNHLY and FYNNEI. The CDR3 runs to 12 residues. Trimming took 0 bases from V and 6 from J, leaving 5 bases between them. CDR3 loop: CASSEASQTQYF. In nucleotides, the CDR3 is TGTGCCAGCAGTGAAGCGAGCCAGACCCAGTACTTC.

Regarding this clonotype: A much larger clone differs from this one at a single base, so this may be a read error. V and J are TRBV29-1 and TRBJ2-1; 7 nucleotides match TRBD1. Germline CDR1 is SQVTM and CDR2 is ANQGSEA. The CDR3 covers 14 residues. The CDR3 sequence is CGVTRDSGYNEQFF. The CDR3 region has the DNA TGCGGCGTTACCCGGGACAGTGGATACAATGAGCAGTTCTTC.

This clonotype was seen a few times. V gene TRBV10-3 combines with J gene TRBJ2-3; 9 bases map to TRBD2. There are 17 residues in the CDR3. CDR1 is ENHRY and CDR2 is SYGVKD in the germline V gene. Trimming removed 8 bases from V and 0 bases from J; junction bases left unmatched: 12. The CDR3 spells CAIGVAGVSFSTDTQYF. In DNA form, the CDR3 reads TGTGCCATCGGAGTAGCGGGGGTTAGCTTCAGCACAGATACGCAGTATTTT.

V gene TRBV10-2 combines with J gene TRBJ1-2; 7 bases are shared with TRBD1. V lost 10 bases and J lost 3; bases outside the gene matches: 8. Germline assignment: CDR1 WSHSY and CDR2 SAAADI. This CDR3 is 13 amino acids long. Here the CDR3 DNA reads TGCGCCACCAGACAGGGTGTCGACTATGGCTACACCTTC. It codes for CATRQGVDYGYTF.

The gene calls are TRBV4-3 and TRBJ2-3, with D unresolved. CDR1 LGHNA and CDR2 YSLEER come from the germline V gene. The V end lost 0 bases, the J end lost 6 bases, and 16 bases lay between the germline ends. The length of the CDR3 is 16 residues. The CDR3 region has the DNA TGCGCCAGCAGCCAAGATTGGTGGCTAGTAGGGGATACGCAGTATTTT. This translates into CASSQDWWLVGDTQYF.

As concerns this clonotype: At one end the junction does not follow the germline gene, possibly because of a read error. The V and J genes are TRBV7-9 and TRBJ1-4, with 9 bases lining up with TRBD1. This CDR3 is 15 amino acids long. CDR1 is SEHNR, CDR2 FQNEAQ, per germline (reference sequence). CDR3 amino acids: CVSSRDRAYNEKLFF. CDR3 DNA sequence: TGTGTCAGCAGCCGGGACAGGGCTTATAATGAAAAACTGTTTTTT.

This clonotype was counted a few times. The chain has TRBV12-3 or TRBV12-4 and TRBJ1-2, with TRBD1 identical over 8 bases. J was trimmed by 6 bases and V by 6 bases; bases with no gene match: 6. This CDR3 comprises 13 residues. The CDR3 is CASRWTGQDGYTF. For the CDR3, the DNA is TGTGCCAGCAGGTGGACAGGGCAGGATGGCTACACCTTC.

The rearrangement uses TRBV5-1 and TRBJ1-6, with D perhaps matching TRBD1 (6 bases). CDR3 length: 16 residues. Germline V lookup: CDR1 SGHRS, CDR2 YFSETQ. Trimming removed 3 bases at V and 7 bases at J, with 17 bases between. The CDR3 nucleotides are TGCGCCAGCAGCTGGACAAGAAGGGGGGAAAATTCACCCCTCCACTTT. Its translation is CASSWTRRGENSPLHF. Complete variable domain (other parts from reference TRBV5-1 and TRBJ1-6): KAGVTQTPRYLIKTRGQQVTLSCSPISGHRSVSWYQQTPGQGLQFLFEYFSETQRNKGNFPGRFSGRQFSNSRSEMNVSTLELGDSALYLCASSWTRRGENSPLHFGNGTRLTVT.

The chain recombines TRBV13 with TRBJ2-1; 9 nucleotides line up with TRBD1. Trimming took 4 bases from V and 8 from J; bases not matched to a gene: 6. Germline loops: CDR1 PRHDT, CDR2 FYEKMQ (reference sequence). The CDR3 length is 14 residues. The CDR3 nucleotides read TGTGCCAGCAGCTCTGGACAGGGGATCGATGAGCAGTTCTTC. Translation: CASSSGQGIDEQFF.

This clonotype has just a few counts. The chain uses TRBV5-1 and TRBJ2-3; perhaps TRBD1 as D (5 bases). CDR1 is SGHRS and CDR2 is YFSETQ in the germline V gene. Deletions cut 0 bases from V and 2 bases from J, with 10 bases between. The CDR3 extends over 15 amino acids. This CDR3 is CASSLEGKDTDTQYF. The CDR3 DNA reads as TGCGCCAGCAGCTTGGAGGGGAAAGACACAGATACGCAGTATTTT.

CDR3 region: CASSVLSGSEQYF. CDR3 DNA: TGTGCCAGCAGTGTCCTCTCGGGATCCGAGCAGTACTTC. This rearrangement joins TRBV2 to TRBJ2-4; possibly TRBD2 for D (5 bases). The end of the DNA is better explained by TRBJ2-7, so the J call may be wrong. The CDR3 has 13 amino acids. Germline lookup yields CDR1 SNHLY and CDR2 FYNNEI.

This clonotype was observed at least ten times. The rearrangement joins TRBV20-1 to TRBJ2-7; the match to TRBD1 covers 7 bases. The CDR3 contains 13 residues. Germline loops: CDR1 DFQATT, CDR2 SNEGSKA (reference sequence). V lost 5 bases and J lost 3; bases outside the gene matches: 7. The CDR3 protein is CSAPRQGGYEQYF. In DNA, the CDR3 is TGCAGTGCTCCCCGACAGGGTGGCTACGAGCAGTACTTC.